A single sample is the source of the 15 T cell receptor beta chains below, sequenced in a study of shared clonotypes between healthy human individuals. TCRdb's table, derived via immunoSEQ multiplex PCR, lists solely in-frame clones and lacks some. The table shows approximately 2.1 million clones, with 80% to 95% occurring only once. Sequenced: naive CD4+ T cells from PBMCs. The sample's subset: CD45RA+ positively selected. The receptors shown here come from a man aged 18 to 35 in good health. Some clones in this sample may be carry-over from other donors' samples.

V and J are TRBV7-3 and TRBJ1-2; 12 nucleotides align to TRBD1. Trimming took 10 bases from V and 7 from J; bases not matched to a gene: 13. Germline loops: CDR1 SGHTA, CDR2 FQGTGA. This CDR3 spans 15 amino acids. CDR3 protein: CAIPRGDRGRGGYTF. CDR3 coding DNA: TGTGCCATCCCCAGGGGGGACAGGGGGCGTGGTGGCTACACCTTC.

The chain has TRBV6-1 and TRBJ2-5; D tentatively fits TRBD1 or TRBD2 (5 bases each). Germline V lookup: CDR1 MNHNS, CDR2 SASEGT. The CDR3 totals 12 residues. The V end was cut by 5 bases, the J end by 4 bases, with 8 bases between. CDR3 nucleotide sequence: TGTGCCAGCAGTTTGAGGGGAGAGACCCAGTACTTC. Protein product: CASSLRGETQYF.

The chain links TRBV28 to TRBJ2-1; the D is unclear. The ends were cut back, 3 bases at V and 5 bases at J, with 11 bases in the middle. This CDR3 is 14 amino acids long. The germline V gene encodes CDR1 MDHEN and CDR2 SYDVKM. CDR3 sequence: CASSFITLNNEQFF. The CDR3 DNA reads TGTGCCAGCAGTTTTATCACCCTAAACAATGAGCAGTTCTTC. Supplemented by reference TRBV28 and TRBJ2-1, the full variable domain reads DVKVTQSSRYLVKRTGEKVFLECVQDMDHENMFWYRQDPGLGLRLIYFSYDVKMKEKGDIPEGYSVSREKKERFSLILESASTNQTSMYLCASSFITLNNEQFFGPGTRLTVL.

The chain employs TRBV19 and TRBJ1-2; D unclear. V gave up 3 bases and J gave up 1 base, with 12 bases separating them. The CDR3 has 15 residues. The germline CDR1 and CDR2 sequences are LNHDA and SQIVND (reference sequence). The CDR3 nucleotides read TGTGCCAGTAGTATCCCCCGGTTCATTAACTATGGCTACACCTTC. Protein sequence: CASSIPRFINYGYTF.

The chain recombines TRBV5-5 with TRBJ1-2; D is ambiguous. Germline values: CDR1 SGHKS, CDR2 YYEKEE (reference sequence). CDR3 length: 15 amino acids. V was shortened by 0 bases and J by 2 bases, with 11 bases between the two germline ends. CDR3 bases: TGTGCCAGCAGCTTGGGGGAAGGAAGAAACTATGGCTACACCTTC. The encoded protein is CASSLGEGRNYGYTF.

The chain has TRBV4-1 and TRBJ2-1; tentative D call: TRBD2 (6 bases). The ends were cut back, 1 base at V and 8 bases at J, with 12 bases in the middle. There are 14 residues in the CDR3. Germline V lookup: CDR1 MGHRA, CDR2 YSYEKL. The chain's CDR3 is CASSQAETRDEQFF. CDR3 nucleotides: TGCGCCAGCAGCCAAGCCGAGACTAGGGATGAGCAGTTCTTC.

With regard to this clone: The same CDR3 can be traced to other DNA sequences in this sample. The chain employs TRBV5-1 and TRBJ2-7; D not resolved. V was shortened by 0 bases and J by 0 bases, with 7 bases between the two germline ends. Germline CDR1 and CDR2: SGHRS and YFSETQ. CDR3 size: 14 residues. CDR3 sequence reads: CASSLAGDSYEQYF. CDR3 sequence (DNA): TGCGCCAGCAGCTTGGCTGGGGACTCCTACGAGCAGTACTTC. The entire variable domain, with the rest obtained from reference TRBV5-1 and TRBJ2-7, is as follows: KAGVTQTPRYLIKTRGQQVTLSCSPISGHRSVSWYQQTPGQGLQFLFEYFSETQRNKGNFPGRFSGRQFSNSRSEMNVSTLELGDSALYLCASSLAGDSYEQYFGPGTRLTVT.

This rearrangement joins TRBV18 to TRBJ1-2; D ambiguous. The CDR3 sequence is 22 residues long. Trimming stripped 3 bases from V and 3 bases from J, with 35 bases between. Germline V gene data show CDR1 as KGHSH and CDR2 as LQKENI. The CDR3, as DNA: TGTGCCAGCTCACCTGACTCATTTGATCCCTGGAGAGAGGGTTTTGCGGACTATGGCTACACCTTC. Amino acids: CASSPDSFDPWREGFADYGYTF.

The CDR3 is CASSEWGSGEKLFF. As DNA, the CDR3 is TGTGCCAGCAGTGAATGGGGGAGTGGTGAAAAACTGTTTTTT. This chain connects TRBV6-1 to TRBJ1-4; perhaps TRBD1 as D (5 bases). The germline V gene encodes CDR1 MNHNS and CDR2 SASEGT. With 2 bases removed from V and 7 bases from J, the gap between germline ends came to 11 bases. This CDR3 has 14 amino acids.

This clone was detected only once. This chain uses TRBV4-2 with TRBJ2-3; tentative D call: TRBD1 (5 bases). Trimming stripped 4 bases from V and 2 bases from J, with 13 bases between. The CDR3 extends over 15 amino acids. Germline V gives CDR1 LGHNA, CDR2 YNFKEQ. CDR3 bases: TGTGCCAGCAGCCCGGCACAACAGGCCACAGATACGCAGTATTTT. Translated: CASSPAQQATDTQYF.

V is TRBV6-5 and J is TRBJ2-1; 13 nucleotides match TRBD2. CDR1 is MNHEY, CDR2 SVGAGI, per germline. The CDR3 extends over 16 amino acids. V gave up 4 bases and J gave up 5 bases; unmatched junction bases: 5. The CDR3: CASSFAGTSGNNEQFF. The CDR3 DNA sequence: TGTGCCAGCAGTTTCGCCGGGACTAGCGGGAACAATGAGCAGTTCTTC.

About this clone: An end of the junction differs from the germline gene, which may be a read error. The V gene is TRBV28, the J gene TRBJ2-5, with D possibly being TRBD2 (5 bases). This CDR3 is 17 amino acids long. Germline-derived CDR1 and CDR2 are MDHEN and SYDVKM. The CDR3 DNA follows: TGTGCCAGCAGTTTATTTGGCAGGTTAGGAGGCCAAAAGACCCAGTACTTC. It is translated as CASSLFGRLGGQKTQYF.

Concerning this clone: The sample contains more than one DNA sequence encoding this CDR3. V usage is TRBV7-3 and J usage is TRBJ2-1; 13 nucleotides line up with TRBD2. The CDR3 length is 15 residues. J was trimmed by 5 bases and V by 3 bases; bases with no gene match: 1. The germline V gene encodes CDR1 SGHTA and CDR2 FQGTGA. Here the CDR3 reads CASSLGLAGNNEQFF. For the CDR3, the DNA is TGTGCCAGCAGCTTGGGACTAGCGGGGAACAATGAGCAGTTCTTC. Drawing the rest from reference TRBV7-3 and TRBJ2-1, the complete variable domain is GAGVSQTPSNKVTEKGKYVELRCDPISGHTALYWYRQSLGQGPEFLIYFQGTGAADDSGLPNDRFFAVRPEGSVSTLKIQRTERGDSAVYLCASSLGLAGNNEQFFGPGTRLTVL.

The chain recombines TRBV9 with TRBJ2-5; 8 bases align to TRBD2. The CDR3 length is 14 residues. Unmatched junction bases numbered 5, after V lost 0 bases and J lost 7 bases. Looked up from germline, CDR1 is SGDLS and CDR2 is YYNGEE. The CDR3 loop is CASSVGAAGGTQYF. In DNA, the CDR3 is TGTGCCAGCAGCGTAGGAGCGGCGGGAGGGACCCAGTACTTC.

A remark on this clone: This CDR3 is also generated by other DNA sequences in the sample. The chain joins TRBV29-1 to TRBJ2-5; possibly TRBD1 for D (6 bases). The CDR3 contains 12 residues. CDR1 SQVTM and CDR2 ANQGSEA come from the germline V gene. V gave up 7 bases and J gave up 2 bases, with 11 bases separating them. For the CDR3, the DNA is TGCAGCGGTAGGACAGCACAAGAGACCCAGTACTTC. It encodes CSGRTAQETQYF.